Below, 16 T cell receptor beta chains from the same sample are listed, as sequenced in a study of blood T cell repertoires in COVID-19. Only in-frame clones appear in the TCRdb table, and some are missing; sequencing was by immunoSEQ multiplex PCR. Altogether around 75,000 clones are present, 65% to 85% being singletons, with the ten largest covering roughly 13%. Sequences were obtained from peripheral blood. The receptors here all came from a middle-aged man with COVID-19, enrolled during active disease.

This clone turned up a few times. This chain's CDR3 is CASSIVEGLATTDYNEQFF. The CDR3 nucleotides read TGTGCCAGTAGTATAGTGGAAGGGCTAGCTACGACCGATTACAATGAGCAGTTCTTC. The V and J genes are TRBV19 and TRBJ2-1, with D possibly matching TRBD2 (5 bases). Germline V gives CDR1 LNHDA, CDR2 SQIVND (reference sequence). Trimming removed 1 base at V and 4 bases at J, with 23 bases between. This CDR3 contains 19 residues.

The chain carries TRBV6-6 and TRBJ1-4, with a tentative D call TRBD1 (5 bases). The CDR3 is made up of 12 amino acids. The germline V gene encodes CDR1 MNHNY and CDR2 SVGAGI (reference sequence). The ends were cut back, 8 bases at V and 5 bases at J, with 9 bases in the middle. In DNA, the CDR3 is TGTGCCAGCTGGGGCGTCAATGAAAAACTGTTTTTT. Translation: CASWGVNEKLFF.

The chain carries TRBV20-1 and TRBJ2-3, with D possibly being TRBD2 (6 bases). Germline lookup yields CDR1 DFQATT and CDR2 SNEGSKA (reference sequence). Trimming removed 3 bases from V and 4 bases from J, with 14 bases in between. The CDR3 totals 14 residues. The CDR3 DNA reads TGCAGTGCTAGTCGATCGCTAGCGTCAGATACGCAGTATTTT. Translated: CSASRSLASDTQYF.

This clone was seen a single time. V gene TRBV7-9 combines with J gene TRBJ2-3, with D perhaps matching TRBD2 (6 bases). Germline V gene sequence: CDR1 SEHNR, CDR2 FQNEAQ (reference sequence). The V end lost 4 bases, the J end lost 3 bases, and 20 bases lay between the germline ends. This CDR3 has 17 amino acids. CDR3 protein: CASSSYRDSRGTDTQYF. The CDR3 region has the DNA TGTGCCAGCAGCTCCTACCGGGACTCCCGTGGGACAGATACGCAGTATTTT.

The chain links TRBV5-1 to TRBJ1-5; unclear D gene. Germline CDR1 and CDR2: SGHRS and YFSETQ. CDR3 length: 14 residues. With 2 bases removed from V and 6 bases from J, the gap between germline ends came to 12 bases. The CDR3 coding sequence is TGCGCCAGCAGCTTTGCCCCCGGCGGTCAGCCCCAGCATTTT. Translated: CASSFAPGGQPQHF. The full variable domain, rest sourced from reference TRBV5-1 and TRBJ1-5, is KAGVTQTPRYLIKTRGQQVTLSCSPISGHRSVSWYQQTPGQGLQFLFEYFSETQRNKGNFPGRFSGRQFSNSRSEMNVSTLELGDSALYLCASSFAPGGQPQHFGDGTRLSIL.

This sequence joins TRBV7-9 and TRBJ2-2; possibly TRBD2 for D (5 bases). V was clipped by 5 bases and J by 2 bases, with 9 bases between them. This CDR3 has 14 amino acids. Germline lookup yields CDR1 SEHNR and CDR2 FQNEAQ (reference sequence). In DNA form, the CDR3 reads TGTGCCAGCAGCCCGGACTCAAACACCGGGGAGCTGTTTTTT. Protein product: CASSPDSNTGELFF.

V and J are TRBV6-5 and TRBJ2-1; TRBD2 matches at 12 bases. Looked up from germline, CDR1 is MNHEY and CDR2 is SVGAGI. The CDR3 has 15 residues. V lost 6 bases and J lost 6; bases outside the gene matches: 6. CDR3 residues: CASSRLAGASNEQFF. The CDR3 DNA reads as TGTGCCAGCAGCCGACTAGCGGGAGCTTCCAATGAGCAGTTCTTC.

The sample holds a few counts of this clone. The chain joins TRBV18 to TRBJ1-5; D is ambiguous. Trimming took 2 bases from V and 1 from J, leaving 9 bases between them. The germline CDR1 and CDR2 sequences are KGHSH and LQKENI. CDR3 length equals 15 residues. In DNA, the CDR3 is TGTGCCAGCTCACCATCGGGAGCAAGCAATCAGCCCCAGCATTTT. The encoded protein is CASSPSGASNQPQHF.

This chain connects TRBV10-3 to TRBJ1-5, with TRBD1 matching 7 bases. The V gene end was trimmed by 0 bases and the J gene end by 6 bases; junction bases not matched to a gene: 5. Germline V lookup: CDR1 ENHRY, CDR2 SYGVKD. This CDR3 region has 15 residues. CDR3 sequence: CAISESEGAGQPQHF. The CDR3, as DNA: TGTGCCATCAGTGAGTCGGAGGGGGCAGGTCAGCCCCAGCATTTT.

The CDR3 here is CASTIGGSYEQYF. CDR3 DNA: TGTGCCAGCACCATCGGGGGGTCCTACGAGCAGTACTTC. The rearrangement uses TRBV5-8 and TRBJ2-7; 7 nucleotides line up with TRBD2. V lost 6 bases to trimming and J lost 1 base; unmatched junction nucleotides: 4. Germline CDR1 SGHTS, CDR2 YDEGEE. The CDR3 covers 13 residues.

This clone appeared a few times. The gene calls are TRBV4-1 and TRBJ2-3, with 7 bases aligning to TRBD2. CDR1 and CDR2 from the germline V gene are MGHRA and YSYEKL. There are 15 residues in the CDR3. Germline trimming cut 2 bases from V and 2 bases from J; bases unmatched to any gene: 4. CDR3 sequence reads: CASSQWGGTTDTQYF. The CDR3 nucleotides are TGCGCCAGCAGCCAATGGGGGGGGACCACAGATACGCAGTATTTT.

This clone was seen a handful of times. J is TRBJ1-6 and V is TRBV7-2; 10 positions match TRBD1. The J segment lost 15 bases and the V segment lost 0 bases, leaving 14 bases of the junction unmatched. The CDR3 runs 17 residues. Per germline, CDR1 SGHTA and CDR2 FQGNSA. As DNA, the CDR3 is TGTGCCAGCAGCTTAGCGCTACGACAGGGGGCTTCTCGTCTCCTCCACTTT. It translates to CASSLALRQGASRLLHF. The complete variable domain, with remaining parts taken from reference TRBV7-2 and TRBJ1-6, reads GAGVSQSPSNKVTEKGKDVELRCDPISGHTALYWYRQSLGQGLEFLIYFQGNSAPDKSGLPSDRFSAERTGGSVSTLTIQRTQQEDSAVYLCASSLALRQGASRLLHFGNGTRLTVT.

This clone is a singleton in its sample. The gene calls are TRBV25-1 and TRBJ1-2; the D is unclear. This CDR3 has 11 amino acids. V gave up 7 bases and J gave up 8 bases, with 11 bases separating them. Germline-derived CDR1 and CDR2 are MGHDK and SYGVNS. The CDR3 DNA follows: TGTGCCAGCACCGGCATGGGCGGCTACACCTTC. This sequence encodes CASTGMGGYTF.

The CDR3 DNA reads as TGTGCCAGCAGTTTTCAAGACAGGTGGACCTACGAGCAGTACTTC. Protein sequence: CASSFQDRWTYEQYF. The chain has TRBV6-5 and TRBJ2-7; possible D gene TRBD1, 6 bases. Germline loops: CDR1 MNHEY, CDR2 SVGAGI. The CDR3 sequence is 15 residues long. Trimming took 4 bases from V and 2 from J, leaving 15 bases between them.

The chain is built from TRBV10-3 and TRBJ1-4, with D possibly TRBD1 on 5 matching bases. Germline-derived CDR1 and CDR2 are ENHRY and SYGVKD. This CDR3 spans 14 amino acids. V was pared by 3 bases and J by 3 bases, with 8 bases between. The CDR3 region is CAISDPGANEKLFF. The CDR3 DNA is TGTGCCATCAGTGACCCGGGGGCTAATGAAAAACTGTTTTTT.

The J gene is TRBJ2-7, the V gene TRBV6-5, with 8 bases that match TRBD2. The CDR3 is 13 residues long. V trimming: 5 bases; J trimming: 1 base; junction bases outside the gene matches: 1. The germline V gene encodes CDR1 MNHEY and CDR2 SVGAGI. CDR3 sequence (DNA): TGTGCCAGCAGTACTAGCGGTTCCTACGAGCAGTACTTC. It is translated as CASSTSGSYEQYF.